One and the same sample provided the 9 T cell receptor beta chains below, sequenced in a study of CD8+ T cells in alopecia areata. RNA extraction was followed by reverse transcription into cDNA, which acted as the sequencing template. Profiled with immunoSEQ multiplex PCR; TCRdb holds only in-frame clones, not every one. The data show 180,000 or so clones, roughly 64% seen once. The treatment: oral pan-JAK inhibitor, 5-10 mg twice daily. This material consisted of CD4+ T cells sorted from blood, taken at week 24, from a patient treated with tofacitinib. Receptors were obtained from a human donor with alopecia areata.

This clone was counted a few times. The chain is built from TRBV19 and TRBJ2-1; TRBD2 might be the D (5 bases). Per the germline V gene, CDR1 is LNHDA and CDR2 is SQIVND (reference sequence). This CDR3 spans 11 amino acids. The germline V and J ends were trimmed by 8 bases and 8 bases, with 10 bases remaining between them. The CDR3 loop reads CASGFGDEQFF. In DNA, the CDR3 is TGTGCCAGTGGCTTCGGGGATGAGCAGTTCTTC.

The V call is TRBV30, the J call TRBJ1-3, with D unclear. The CDR3 is 11 amino acids. The germline V gene has CDR1 GTSNPN and CDR2 SVGIG (reference sequence). The V gene lost 7 bases and the J gene lost 8 bases, with 12 bases spanning the gap. In DNA, the CDR3 is TGTGCCTCCCGTCAGAGGGACACCATATATTTT. Amino acid sequence: CASRQRDTIYF.

Turning to this clone: The junction departs from the called germline gene at one end, perhaps through a read error. The chain employs TRBV5-4 and TRBJ2-7; D may correspond to TRBD1 or TRBD2 (5 bases each). CDR1 and CDR2 (germline): SGHNT, YYREEE (reference sequence). This CDR3 comprises 16 residues. CDR3 nucleotides: TGCGCCAGCAGCCCGAGCTACGGGACGGCTACCTACGAGCAGTACTTC. Translated, it gives CASSPSYGTATYEQYF.

The V gene is TRBV30, the J gene TRBJ2-7, with 12 nucleotides matching TRBD1. J was trimmed by 3 bases and V by 7 bases; bases with no gene match: 10. This CDR3 has 15 residues. The germline V gene encodes CDR1 GTSNPN and CDR2 SVGIG (reference sequence). In DNA form, the CDR3 reads TGTGCCTTCACCGACCGGGACAGGGGGCTCTACGAGCAGTACTTC. Amino acid sequence: CAFTDRDRGLYEQYF.

This clone was found a few times. The CDR3 spells CASSLAQGYADTQYF. Here the CDR3 DNA reads TGTGCCAGCAGCTTAGCGCAGGGGTACGCAGATACGCAGTATTTT. The chain couples TRBV7-2 to TRBJ2-3; D is perhaps TRBD1 (6 bases). The CDR3 totals 15 residues. The ends were cut back, 0 bases at V and 4 bases at J, with 11 bases in the middle. From germline, CDR1 is SGHTA and CDR2 FQGNSA.

In its sample, this clone was seen a few times. The chain joins TRBV7-9 to TRBJ1-1; D is uncertain. The CDR3 contains 12 residues. Per the germline V gene, CDR1 is SEHNR and CDR2 is FQNEAQ (reference sequence). V was cut by 6 bases and J by 0 bases, with 5 bases left in between. The chain's CDR3 is CASSPMNTEAFF. The CDR3 DNA reads as TGTGCCAGCAGTCCCATGAACACTGAAGCTTTCTTT. Full variable domain (rest looked up from reference TRBV7-9 and TRBJ1-1): DTGVSQNPRHKITKRGQNVTFRCDPISEHNRLYWYRQTLGQGPEFLTYFQNEAQLEKSRLLSDRFSAERPKGSFSTLEIQRTEQGDSAMYLCASSPMNTEAFFGQGTRLTVV.

The chain joins TRBV30 to TRBJ2-5, with TRBD2 identical over 8 bases. CDR1 and CDR2 (germline): GTSNPN, SVGIG (reference sequence). CDR3 length: 15 amino acids. The junction had 8 bases not matched to a gene; V was cut back by 0 bases and J by 5 bases. Here the CDR3 DNA reads TGTGCCTGGAGTGTAGCGGGACTAGGAGGGGAGACCCAGTACTTC. Amino acid sequence: CAWSVAGLGGETQYF.

The rearrangement uses TRBV30 and TRBJ2-5; D might be TRBD2 (6 bases). The CDR3 length is 13 residues. CDR1 is GTSNPN and CDR2 is SVGIG in the germline V gene (reference sequence). V shed 0 bases and J shed 4 bases, with 9 bases lying between them. CDR3 residues: CAWSVQGGETQYF. CDR3 nucleotides: TGTGCCTGGAGTGTGCAGGGAGGAGAGACCCAGTACTTC.

CDR3 DNA: TGCAGCGTAGGGCGGGAGAACACCGGGGAGCTGTTTTTT. This gives the protein CSVGRENTGELFF. This chain connects TRBV29-1 to TRBJ2-2; maybe TRBD2 (6 bases). V was trimmed by 6 bases and J by 1 base, leaving 9 bases between them. There are 13 residues in the CDR3. CDR1 and CDR2 from the germline V gene are SQVTM and ANQGSEA.